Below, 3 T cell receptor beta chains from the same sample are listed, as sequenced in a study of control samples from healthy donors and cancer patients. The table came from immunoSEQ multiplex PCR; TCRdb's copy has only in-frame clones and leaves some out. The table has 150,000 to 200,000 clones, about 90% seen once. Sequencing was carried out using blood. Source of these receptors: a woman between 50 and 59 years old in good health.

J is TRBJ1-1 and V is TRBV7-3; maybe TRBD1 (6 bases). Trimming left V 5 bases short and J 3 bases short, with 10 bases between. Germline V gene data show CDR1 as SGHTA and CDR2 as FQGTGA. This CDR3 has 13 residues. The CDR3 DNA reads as TGTGCCAGCAGCCCCCAGGGGTACACTGAAGCTTTCTTT. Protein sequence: CASSPQGYTEAFF.

CDR3 nucleotide sequence: TGTGCCAGCAGTTTGGGCATGGGAAAACTGTTTTTT. It codes for CASSLGMGKLFF. This chain joins TRBV28 and TRBJ1-4; D is ambiguous. Trimming cost V 3 bases and J 10 bases, with 9 bases left between them. Germline V gene sequence: CDR1 MDHEN, CDR2 SYDVKM. This CDR3 spans 12 amino acids.

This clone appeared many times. The CDR3: CASSYPGPLGDSPLHF. The CDR3 nucleotides read TGTGCCAGCAGTTATCCGGGACCCCTAGGAGATTCACCCCTCCACTTT. The V gene is TRBV13, the J gene TRBJ1-6, with D maybe TRBD1 (5 bases). The germline V and J ends were trimmed by 6 bases and 8 bases, with 20 bases remaining between them. This CDR3 contains 16 residues. The germline gives CDR1 PRHDT, CDR2 FYEKMQ (reference sequence).